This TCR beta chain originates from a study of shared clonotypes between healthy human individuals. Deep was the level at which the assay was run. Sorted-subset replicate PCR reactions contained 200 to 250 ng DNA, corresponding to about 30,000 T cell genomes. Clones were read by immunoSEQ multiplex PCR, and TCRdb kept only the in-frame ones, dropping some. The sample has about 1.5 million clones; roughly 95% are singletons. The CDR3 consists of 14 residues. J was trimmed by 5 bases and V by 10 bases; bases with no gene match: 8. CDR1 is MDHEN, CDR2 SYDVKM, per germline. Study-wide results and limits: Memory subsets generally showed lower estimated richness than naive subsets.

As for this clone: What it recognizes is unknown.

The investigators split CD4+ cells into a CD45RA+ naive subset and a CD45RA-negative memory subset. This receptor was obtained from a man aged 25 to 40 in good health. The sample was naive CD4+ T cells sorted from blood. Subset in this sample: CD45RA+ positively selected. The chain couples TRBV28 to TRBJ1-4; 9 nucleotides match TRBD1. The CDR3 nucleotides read TGTGCCATTTCGACAGGGGGAATCAATGAAAAACTGTTTTTT. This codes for CAISTGGINEKLFF.